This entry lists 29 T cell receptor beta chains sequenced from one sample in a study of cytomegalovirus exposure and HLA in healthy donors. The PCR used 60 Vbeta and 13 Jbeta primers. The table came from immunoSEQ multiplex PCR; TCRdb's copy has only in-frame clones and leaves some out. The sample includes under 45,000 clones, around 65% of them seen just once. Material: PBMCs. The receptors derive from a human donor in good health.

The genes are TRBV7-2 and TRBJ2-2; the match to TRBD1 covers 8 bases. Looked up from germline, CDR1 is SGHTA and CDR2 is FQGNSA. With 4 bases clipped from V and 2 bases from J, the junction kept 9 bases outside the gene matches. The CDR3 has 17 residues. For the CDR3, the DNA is TGTGCCAGCAGCTCGAGGGCAGGACAGGGTAACACCGGGGAGCTGTTTTTT. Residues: CASSSRAGQGNTGELFF.

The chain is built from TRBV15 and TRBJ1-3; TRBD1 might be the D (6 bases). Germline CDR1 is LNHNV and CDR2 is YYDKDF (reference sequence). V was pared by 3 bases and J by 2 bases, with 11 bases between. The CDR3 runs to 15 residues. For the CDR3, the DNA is TGTGCCACCAGCAGGGCCCGGGACACTGGAAACACCATATATTTT. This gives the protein CATSRARDTGNTIYF.

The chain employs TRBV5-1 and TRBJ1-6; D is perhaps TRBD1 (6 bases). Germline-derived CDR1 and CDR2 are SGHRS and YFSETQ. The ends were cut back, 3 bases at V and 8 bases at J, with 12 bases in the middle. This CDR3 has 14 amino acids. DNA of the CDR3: TGCGCCAGCAGCTACGACAGGTCTCATTCACCCCTCCACTTT. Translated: CASSYDRSHSPLHF.

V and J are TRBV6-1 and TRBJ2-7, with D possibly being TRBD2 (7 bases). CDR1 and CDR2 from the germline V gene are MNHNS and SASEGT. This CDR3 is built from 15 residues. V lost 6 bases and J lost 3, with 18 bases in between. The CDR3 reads CASRGGGRSNYEQYF. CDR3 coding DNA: TGTGCCAGCAGAGGGGGGGGGAGATCGAACTACGAGCAGTACTTC.

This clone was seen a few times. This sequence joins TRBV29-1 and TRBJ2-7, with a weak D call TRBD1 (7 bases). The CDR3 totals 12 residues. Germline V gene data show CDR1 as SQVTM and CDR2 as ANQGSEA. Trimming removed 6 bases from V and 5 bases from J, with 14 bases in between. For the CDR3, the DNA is TGCAGCGTATCCAGGGGGAGGAACGAGCAGTACTTC. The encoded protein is CSVSRGRNEQYF.

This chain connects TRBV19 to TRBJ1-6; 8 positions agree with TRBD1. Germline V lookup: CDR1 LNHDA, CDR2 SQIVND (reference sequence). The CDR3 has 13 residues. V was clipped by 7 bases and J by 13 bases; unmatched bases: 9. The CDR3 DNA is TGTGCCAGTAAGGGCCAGGACAGGGTCCCCCTCCACTTT. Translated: CASKGQDRVPLHF.

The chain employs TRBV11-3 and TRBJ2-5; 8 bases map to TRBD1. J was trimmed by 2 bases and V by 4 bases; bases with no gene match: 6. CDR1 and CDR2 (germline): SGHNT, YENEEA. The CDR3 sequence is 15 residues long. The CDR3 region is CASSSGQGPQETQYF. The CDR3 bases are TGTGCCAGCAGCTCCGGACAGGGACCTCAAGAGACCCAGTACTTC. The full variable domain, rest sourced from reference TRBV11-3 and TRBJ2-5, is EAGVVQSPRYKIIEKKQPVAFWCNPISGHNTLYWYLQNLGQGPELLIRYENEEAVDDSQLPKDRFSAERLKGVDSTLKIQPAELGDSAVYLCASSSGQGPQETQYFGPGTRLLVL.

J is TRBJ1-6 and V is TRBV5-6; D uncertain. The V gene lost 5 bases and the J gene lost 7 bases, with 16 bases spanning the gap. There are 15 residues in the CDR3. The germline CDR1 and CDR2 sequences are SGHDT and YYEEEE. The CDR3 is CASRVRWPGNSPLHF. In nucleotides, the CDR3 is TGTGCCAGCAGGGTGAGGTGGCCGGGGAATTCACCCCTCCACTTT.

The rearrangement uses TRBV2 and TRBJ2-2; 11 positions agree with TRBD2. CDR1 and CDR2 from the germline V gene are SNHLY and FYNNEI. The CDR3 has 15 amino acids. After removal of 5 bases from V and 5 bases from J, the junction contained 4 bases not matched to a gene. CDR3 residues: CASSPGLAVTGELFF. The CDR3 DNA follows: TGTGCCAGCAGTCCGGGACTAGCGGTGACCGGGGAGCTGTTTTTT.

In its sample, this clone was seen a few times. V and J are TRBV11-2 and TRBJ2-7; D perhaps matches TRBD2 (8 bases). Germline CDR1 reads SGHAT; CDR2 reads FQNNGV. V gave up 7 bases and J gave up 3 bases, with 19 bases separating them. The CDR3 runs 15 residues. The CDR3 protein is CASNGGDRPNYEQYF. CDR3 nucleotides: TGTGCCAGCAACGGGGGGGACAGACCGAACTACGAGCAGTACTTC.

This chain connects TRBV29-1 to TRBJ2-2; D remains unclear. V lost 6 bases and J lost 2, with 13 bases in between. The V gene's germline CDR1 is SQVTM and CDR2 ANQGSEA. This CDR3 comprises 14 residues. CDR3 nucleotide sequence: TGCAGCGTCCTAATTCAACTCAACACCGGGGAGCTGTTTTTT. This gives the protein CSVLIQLNTGELFF.

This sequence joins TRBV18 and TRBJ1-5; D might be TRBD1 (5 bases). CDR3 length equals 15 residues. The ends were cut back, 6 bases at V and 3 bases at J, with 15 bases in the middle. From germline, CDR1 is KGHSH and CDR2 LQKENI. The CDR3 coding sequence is TGTGCCAGCTCCCAACTGGGACTTTCCAATCAGCCCCAGCATTTT. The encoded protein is CASSQLGLSNQPQHF.

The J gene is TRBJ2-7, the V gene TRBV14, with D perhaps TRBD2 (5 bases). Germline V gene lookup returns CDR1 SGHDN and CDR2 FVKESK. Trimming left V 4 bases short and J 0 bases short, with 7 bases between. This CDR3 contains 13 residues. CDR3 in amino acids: CASSPGSSYEQYF. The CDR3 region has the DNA TGTGCCAGCAGCCCGGGGAGCTCCTACGAGCAGTACTTC.

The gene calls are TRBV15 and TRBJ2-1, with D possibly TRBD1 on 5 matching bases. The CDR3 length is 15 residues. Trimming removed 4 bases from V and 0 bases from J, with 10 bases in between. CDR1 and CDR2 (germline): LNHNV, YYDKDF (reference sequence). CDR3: CATSKAQGSYNEQFF. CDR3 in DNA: TGTGCCACCAGCAAGGCCCAGGGCTCCTACAATGAGCAGTTCTTC.

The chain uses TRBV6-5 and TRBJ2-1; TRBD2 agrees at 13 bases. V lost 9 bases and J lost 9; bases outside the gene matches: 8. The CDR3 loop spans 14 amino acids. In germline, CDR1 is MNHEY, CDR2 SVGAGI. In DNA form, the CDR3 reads TGTGCCAGTACTACACTAGCGGGGGGGGGTGAGCAGTTCTTC. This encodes CASTTLAGGGEQFF.

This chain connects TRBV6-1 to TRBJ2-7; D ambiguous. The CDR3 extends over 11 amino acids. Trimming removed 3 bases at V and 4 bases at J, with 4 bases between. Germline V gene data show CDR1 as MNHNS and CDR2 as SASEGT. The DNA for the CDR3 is TGTGCCAGCAGTGAGTATTACGAGCAGTACTTC. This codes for CASSEYYEQYF.

CDR3 nucleotides: TGTGCCAGCAGCCCCTGGACTAGCAATCGTTCCGGGGAGCTGTTTTTT. It translates to CASSPWTSNRSGELFF. This rearrangement joins TRBV9 to TRBJ2-2; 8 nucleotides match TRBD2. V was clipped by 4 bases and J by 6 bases; unmatched bases: 11. The CDR3 is 16 amino acids. CDR1 is SGDLS, CDR2 YYNGEE, per germline.

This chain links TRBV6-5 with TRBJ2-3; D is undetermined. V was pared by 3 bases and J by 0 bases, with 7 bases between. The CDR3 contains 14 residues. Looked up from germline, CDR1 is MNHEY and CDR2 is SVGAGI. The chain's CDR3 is CASSYSISTDTQYF. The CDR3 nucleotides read TGTGCCAGCAGTTATTCCATTAGCACAGATACGCAGTATTTT.

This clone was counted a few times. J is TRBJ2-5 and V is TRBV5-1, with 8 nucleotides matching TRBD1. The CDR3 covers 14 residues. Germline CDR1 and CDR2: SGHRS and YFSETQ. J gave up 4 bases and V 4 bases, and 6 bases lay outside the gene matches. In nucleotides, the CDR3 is TGCGCCAGCAGCCCCGGACAGGGTTCAGAGACCCAGTACTTC. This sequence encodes CASSPGQGSETQYF.

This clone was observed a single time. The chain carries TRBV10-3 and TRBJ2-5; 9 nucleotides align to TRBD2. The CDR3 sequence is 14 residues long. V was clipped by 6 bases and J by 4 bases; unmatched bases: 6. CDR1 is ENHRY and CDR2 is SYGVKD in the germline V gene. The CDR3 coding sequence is TGTGCCATCAGCCCGGGACTAGCTAGAGAGACCCAGTACTTC. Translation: CAISPGLARETQYF.

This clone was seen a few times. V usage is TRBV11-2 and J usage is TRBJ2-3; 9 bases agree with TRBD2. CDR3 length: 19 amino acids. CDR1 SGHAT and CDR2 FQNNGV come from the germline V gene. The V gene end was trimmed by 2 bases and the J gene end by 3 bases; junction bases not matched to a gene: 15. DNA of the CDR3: TGTGCCAGCAGCTTATTGCAGCGGGGGGCCAGATTTGCGACAGATACGCAGTATTTT. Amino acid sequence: CASSLLQRGARFATDTQYF.

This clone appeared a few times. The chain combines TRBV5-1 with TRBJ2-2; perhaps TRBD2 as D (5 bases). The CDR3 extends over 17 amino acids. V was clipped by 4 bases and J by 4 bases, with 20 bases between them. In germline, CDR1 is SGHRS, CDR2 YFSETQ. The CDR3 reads CASSISTRKLGTGELFF. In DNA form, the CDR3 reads TGCGCCAGCAGCATATCAACTAGAAAACTAGGCACCGGGGAGCTGTTTTTT.

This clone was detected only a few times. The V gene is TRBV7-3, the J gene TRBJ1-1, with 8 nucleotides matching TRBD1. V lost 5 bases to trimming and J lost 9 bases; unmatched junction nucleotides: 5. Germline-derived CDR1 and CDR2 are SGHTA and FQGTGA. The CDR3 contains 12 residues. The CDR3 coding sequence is TGTGCCAGCAGCCCACAGGGGGAAAAAGCTTTCTTT. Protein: CASSPQGEKAFF.

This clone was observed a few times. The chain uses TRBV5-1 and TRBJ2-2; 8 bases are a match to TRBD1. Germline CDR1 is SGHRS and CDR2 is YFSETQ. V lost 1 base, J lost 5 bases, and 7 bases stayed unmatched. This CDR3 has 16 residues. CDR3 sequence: CASSLTDRDTTGELFF. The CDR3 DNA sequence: TGCGCCAGCAGCTTGACGGACAGGGATACAACCGGGGAGCTGTTTTTT.

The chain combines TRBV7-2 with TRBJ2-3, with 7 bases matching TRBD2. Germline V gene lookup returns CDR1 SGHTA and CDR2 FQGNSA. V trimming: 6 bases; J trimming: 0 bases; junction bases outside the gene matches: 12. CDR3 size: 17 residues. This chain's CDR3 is CASSPPDWRGSTDTQYF. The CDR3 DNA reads TGTGCCAGCAGTCCCCCTGATTGGCGGGGGAGCACAGATACGCAGTATTTT.

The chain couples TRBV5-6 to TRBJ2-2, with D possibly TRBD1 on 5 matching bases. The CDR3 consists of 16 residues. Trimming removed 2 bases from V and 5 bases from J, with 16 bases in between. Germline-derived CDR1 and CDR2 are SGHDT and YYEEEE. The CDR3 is CASSFSPQGQTGELFF. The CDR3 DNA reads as TGTGCCAGCAGCTTCTCGCCCCAGGGTCAAACCGGGGAGCTGTTTTTT.

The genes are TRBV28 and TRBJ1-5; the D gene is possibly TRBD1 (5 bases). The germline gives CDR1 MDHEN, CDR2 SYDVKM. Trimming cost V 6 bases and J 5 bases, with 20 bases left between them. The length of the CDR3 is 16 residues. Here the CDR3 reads CASSRNSPGWDQPQHF. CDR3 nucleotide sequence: TGTGCCAGCAGCCGGAACAGCCCAGGGTGGGATCAGCCCCAGCATTTT.

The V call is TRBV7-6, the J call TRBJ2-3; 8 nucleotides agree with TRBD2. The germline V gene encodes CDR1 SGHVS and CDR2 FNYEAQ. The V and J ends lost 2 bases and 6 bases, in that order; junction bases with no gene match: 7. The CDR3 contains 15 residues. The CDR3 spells CASSLRSSGSDTQYF. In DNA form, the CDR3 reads TGTGCCAGCAGCTTAAGGTCTAGCGGGTCGGATACGCAGTATTTT. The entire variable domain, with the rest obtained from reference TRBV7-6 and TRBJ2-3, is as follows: GAGVSQSPRYKVTKRGQDVALRCDPISGHVSLYWYRQALGQGPEFLTYFNYEAQQDKSGLPNDRFSAERPEGSISTLTIQRTEQRDSAMYRCASSLRSSGSDTQYFGPGTRLTVL.

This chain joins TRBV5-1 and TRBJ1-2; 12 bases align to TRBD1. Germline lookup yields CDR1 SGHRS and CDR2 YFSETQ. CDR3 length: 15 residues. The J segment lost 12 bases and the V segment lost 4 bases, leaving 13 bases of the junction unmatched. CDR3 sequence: CASSERPGQGALHTF. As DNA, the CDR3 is TGCGCCAGCAGCGAGCGTCCGGGACAGGGGGCGCTTCACACCTTC.